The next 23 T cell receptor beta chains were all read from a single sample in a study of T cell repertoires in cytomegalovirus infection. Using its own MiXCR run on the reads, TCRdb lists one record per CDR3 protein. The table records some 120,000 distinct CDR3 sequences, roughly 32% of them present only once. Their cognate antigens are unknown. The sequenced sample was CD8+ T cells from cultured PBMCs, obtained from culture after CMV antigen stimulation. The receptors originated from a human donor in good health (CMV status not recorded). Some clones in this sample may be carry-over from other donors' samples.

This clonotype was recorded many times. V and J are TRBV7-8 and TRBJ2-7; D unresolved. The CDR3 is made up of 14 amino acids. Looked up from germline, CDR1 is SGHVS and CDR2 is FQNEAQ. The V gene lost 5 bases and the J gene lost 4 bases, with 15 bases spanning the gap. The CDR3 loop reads CASSQVMGDYEQYF. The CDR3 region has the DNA TGTGCCAGCAGCCAAGTCATGGGTGATTACGAGCAGTACTTC.

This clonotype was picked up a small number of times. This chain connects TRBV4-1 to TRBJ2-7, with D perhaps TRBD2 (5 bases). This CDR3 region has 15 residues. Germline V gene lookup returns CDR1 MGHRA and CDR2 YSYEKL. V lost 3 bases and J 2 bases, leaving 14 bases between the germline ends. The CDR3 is CASSHTVGEPYEQYF. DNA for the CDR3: TGCGCCAGCAGCCATACAGTCGGGGAACCCTACGAGCAGTACTTC.

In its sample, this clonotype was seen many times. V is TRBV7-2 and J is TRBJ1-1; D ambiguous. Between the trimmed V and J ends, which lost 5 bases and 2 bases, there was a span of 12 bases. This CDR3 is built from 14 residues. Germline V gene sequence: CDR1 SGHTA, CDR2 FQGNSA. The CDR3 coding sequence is TGTGCCAGCAGCCCAAGTAGGGAAAACACTGAAGCTTTCTTT. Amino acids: CASSPSRENTEAFF.

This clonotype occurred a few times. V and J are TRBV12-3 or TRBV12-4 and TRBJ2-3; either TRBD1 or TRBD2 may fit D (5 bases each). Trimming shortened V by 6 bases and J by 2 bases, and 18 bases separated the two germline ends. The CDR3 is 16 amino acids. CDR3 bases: TGTGCCAGCAGATCTCAACGGGGCACTTACACAGATACGCAGTATTTT. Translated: CASRSQRGTYTDTQYF.

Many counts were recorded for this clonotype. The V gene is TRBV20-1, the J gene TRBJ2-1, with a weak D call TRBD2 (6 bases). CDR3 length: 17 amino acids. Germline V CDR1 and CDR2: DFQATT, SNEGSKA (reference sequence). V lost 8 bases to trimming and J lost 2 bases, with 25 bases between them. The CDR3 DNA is TGCAGTCCGAGGAGGGTCGGGGCCATCAGGACCTACAATGAGCAGTTCTTC. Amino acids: CSPRRVGAIRTYNEQFF.

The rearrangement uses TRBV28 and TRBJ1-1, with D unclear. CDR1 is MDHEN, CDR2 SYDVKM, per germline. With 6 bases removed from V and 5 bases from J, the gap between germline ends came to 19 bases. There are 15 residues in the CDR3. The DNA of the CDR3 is TGTGCCAGCAGGGGCCCCCGCTTGGGCTATACTGAAGCTTTCTTT. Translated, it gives CASRGPRLGYTEAFF.

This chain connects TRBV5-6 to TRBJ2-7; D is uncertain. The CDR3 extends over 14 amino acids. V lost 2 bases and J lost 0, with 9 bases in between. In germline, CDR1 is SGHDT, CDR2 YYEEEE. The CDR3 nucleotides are TGTGCCAGCAGCTTTTCCTCGGGCTCCTACGAGCAGTACTTC. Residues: CASSFSSGSYEQYF.

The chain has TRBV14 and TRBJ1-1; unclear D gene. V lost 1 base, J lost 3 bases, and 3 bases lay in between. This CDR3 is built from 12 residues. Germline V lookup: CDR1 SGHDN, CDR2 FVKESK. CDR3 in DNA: TGTGCCAGCAGCCAAGTTCACACTGAAGCTTTCTTT. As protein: CASSQVHTEAFF.

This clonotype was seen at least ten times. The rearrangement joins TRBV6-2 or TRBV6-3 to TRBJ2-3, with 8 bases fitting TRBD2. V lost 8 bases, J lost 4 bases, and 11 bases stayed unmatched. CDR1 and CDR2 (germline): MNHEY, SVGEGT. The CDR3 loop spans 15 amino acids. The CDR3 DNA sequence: TGTGCCAGCCATAGCGCGGGGGGCCGGCCAGATACGCAGTATTTT. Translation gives CASHSAGGRPDTQYF.

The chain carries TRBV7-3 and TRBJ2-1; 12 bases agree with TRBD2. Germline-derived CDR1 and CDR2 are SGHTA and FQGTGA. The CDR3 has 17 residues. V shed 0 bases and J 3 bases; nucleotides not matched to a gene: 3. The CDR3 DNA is TGTGCCAGCAGCTTAACAGGACTAGCGGGGATCTACAATGAGCAGTTCTTC. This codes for CASSLTGLAGIYNEQFF.

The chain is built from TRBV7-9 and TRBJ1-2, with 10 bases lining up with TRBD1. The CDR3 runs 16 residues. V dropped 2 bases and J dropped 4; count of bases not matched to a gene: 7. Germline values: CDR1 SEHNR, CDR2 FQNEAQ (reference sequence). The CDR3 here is CASSLPGQGGSYGYTF. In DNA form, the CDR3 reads TGTGCCAGCAGCTTACCCGGACAGGGGGGAAGCTATGGCTACACCTTC.

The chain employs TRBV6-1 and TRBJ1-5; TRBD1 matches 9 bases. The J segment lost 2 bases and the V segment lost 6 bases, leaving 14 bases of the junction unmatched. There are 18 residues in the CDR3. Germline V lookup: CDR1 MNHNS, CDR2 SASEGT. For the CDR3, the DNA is TGTGCCAGCAGGCCGTGGACAGGGGACACAGTTGGCAATCAGCCCCAGCATTTT. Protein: CASRPWTGDTVGNQPQHF.

CDR3 nucleotide sequence: TGCGCCAGCAGCCGAGGACTAGGTTTGGATGAGCAGTTCTTC. Amino acid sequence: CASSRGLGLDEQFF. The chain has TRBV4-1 and TRBJ2-1, with 7 bases matching TRBD2. CDR3 size: 14 residues. The V and J ends lost 4 bases and 8 bases, in that order; junction bases with no gene match: 8. Germline V lookup: CDR1 MGHRA, CDR2 YSYEKL.

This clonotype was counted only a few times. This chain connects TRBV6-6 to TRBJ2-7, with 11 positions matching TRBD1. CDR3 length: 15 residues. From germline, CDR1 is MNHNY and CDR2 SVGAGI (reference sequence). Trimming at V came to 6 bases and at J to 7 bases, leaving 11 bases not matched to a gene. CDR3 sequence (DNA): TGTGCCAGCAGCACTCCTAGGACAGGGGGCGAGGAGCAGTACTTC. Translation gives CASSTPRTGGEEQYF.

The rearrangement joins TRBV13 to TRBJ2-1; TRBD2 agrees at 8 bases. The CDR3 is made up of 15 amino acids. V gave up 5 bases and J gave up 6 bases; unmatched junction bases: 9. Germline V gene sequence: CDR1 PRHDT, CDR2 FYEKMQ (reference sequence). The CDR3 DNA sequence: TGTGCCAGCAGCCCCGGGAGGGGTTATCCCAATGAGCAGTTCTTC. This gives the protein CASSPGRGYPNEQFF.

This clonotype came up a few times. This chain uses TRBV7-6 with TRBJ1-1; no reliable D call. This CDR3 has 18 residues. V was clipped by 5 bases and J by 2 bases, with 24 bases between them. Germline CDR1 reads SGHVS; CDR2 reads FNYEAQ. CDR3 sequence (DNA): TGTGCCAGCAGCCAGGACCCGCGATCCACAACTTTCAACACTGAAGCTTTCTTT. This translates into CASSQDPRSTTFNTEAFF.

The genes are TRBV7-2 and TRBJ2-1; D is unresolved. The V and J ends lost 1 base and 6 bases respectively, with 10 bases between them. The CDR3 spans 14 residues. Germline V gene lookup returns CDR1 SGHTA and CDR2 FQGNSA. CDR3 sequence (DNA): TGTGCCAGCAGCTTAGGATGGAGTATCAATGAGCAGTTCTTC. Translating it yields CASSLGWSINEQFF.

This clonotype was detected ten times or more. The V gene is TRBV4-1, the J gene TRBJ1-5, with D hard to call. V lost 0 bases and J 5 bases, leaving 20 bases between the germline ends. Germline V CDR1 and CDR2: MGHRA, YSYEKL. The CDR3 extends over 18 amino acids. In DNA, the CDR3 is TGCGCCAGCAGCCAAGAATATCCCAGGTGGGTAGTCGATCAGCCCCAGCATTTT. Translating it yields CASSQEYPRWVVDQPQHF.

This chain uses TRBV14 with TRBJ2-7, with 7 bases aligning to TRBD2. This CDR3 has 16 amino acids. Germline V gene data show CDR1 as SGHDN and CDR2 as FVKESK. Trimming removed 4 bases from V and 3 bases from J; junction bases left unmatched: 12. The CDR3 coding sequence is TGTGCCAGCAGCCTCCGTAGTGGGGGGGTCCACTACGAGCAGTACTTC. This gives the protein CASSLRSGGVHYEQYF.

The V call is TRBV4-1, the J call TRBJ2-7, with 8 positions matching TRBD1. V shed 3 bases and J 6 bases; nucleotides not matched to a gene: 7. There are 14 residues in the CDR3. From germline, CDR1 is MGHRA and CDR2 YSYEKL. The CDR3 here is CASSHTGGTSEQYF. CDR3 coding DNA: TGCGCCAGCAGCCACACAGGGGGGACCTCCGAGCAGTACTTC.

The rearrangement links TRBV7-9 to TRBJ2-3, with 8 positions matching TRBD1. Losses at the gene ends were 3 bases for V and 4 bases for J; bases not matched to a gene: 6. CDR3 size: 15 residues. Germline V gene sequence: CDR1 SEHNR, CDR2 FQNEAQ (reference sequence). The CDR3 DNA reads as TGTGCCAGCAGCTTGGGACAGGTGATCCCAGATACGCAGTATTTT. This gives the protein CASSLGQVIPDTQYF.

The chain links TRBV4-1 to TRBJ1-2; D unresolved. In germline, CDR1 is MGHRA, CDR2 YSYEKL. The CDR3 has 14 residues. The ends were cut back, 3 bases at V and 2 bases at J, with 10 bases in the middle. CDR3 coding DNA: TGCGCCAGCAGCCAGCCGGAAGCCAACTATGGCTACACCTTC. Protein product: CASSQPEANYGYTF.

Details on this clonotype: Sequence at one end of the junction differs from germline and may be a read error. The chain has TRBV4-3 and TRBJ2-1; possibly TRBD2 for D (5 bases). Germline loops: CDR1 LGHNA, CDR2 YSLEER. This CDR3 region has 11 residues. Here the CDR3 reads CACRQAVLQFF. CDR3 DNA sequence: TGCGCCTGCAGACAAGCGGTTTTGCAGTTCTTC.